Below are 17 T cell receptor beta chains sequenced from a single sample in a study of T cells in Graves' hyperthyroidism and ophthalmopathy. What was amplified from RNA transcripts were TCR beta CDR3 regions. RT-PCR in the first round (using the HTBI primer set) targeted the TCR CDR3. TCRdb ran MiXCR on the multiplex PCR reads and lists one entry per CDR3 protein. The top ten hold 26% of the sample, which has roughly 510,000 distinct CDR3 sequences, around 20% seen once. The sequencing input was blood. These receptors all come from a man aged 18 to 30 with Graves' hyperthyroidism.

This rearrangement joins TRBV3-1 to TRBJ1-5; maybe TRBD1 (5 bases). The V gene lost 1 base and the J gene lost 4 bases, with 14 bases spanning the gap. The CDR3 runs to 16 residues. The V gene's germline CDR1 is LGHDT and CDR2 YNNKEL (reference sequence). This CDR3 reads CASSQADIWGNQPQHF. The CDR3 nucleotides are TGTGCCAGCAGCCAAGCCGACATCTGGGGGAATCAGCCCCAGCATTTT.

Many counts were recorded for this clonotype. The V and J genes are TRBV7-9 and TRBJ2-7; D is possibly TRBD1 or TRBD2 (5 bases each). Trimming stripped 3 bases from V and 6 bases from J, with 12 bases between. The germline CDR1 and CDR2 sequences are SEHNR and FQNEAQ (reference sequence). The CDR3 contains 13 residues. CDR3: CASSLGDRSEQYF. The CDR3 region has the DNA TGTGCCAGCAGCTTGGGGGACCGGAGCGAGCAGTACTTC. Looking up the rest from reference TRBV7-9 and TRBJ2-7 gives the full variable domain: DTGVSQNPRHKITKRGQNVTFRCDPISEHNRLYWYRQTLGQGPEFLTYFQNEAQLEKSRLLSDRFSAERPKGSFSTLEIQRTEQGDSAMYLCASSLGDRSEQYFGPGTRLTVT.

In this sample, this clonotype turned up many times. The chain's CDR3 is CAIRAGTSGGSTGELFF. CDR3 DNA: TGTGCCATCAGAGCCGGGACTAGCGGGGGGTCGACCGGGGAGCTGTTTTTT. The genes are TRBV10-3 and TRBJ2-2; 15 nucleotides match TRBD2. V lost 6 bases to trimming and J lost 5 bases; unmatched junction nucleotides: 7. Per the germline V gene, CDR1 is ENHRY and CDR2 is SYGVKD. CDR3 length equals 17 residues.

Many counts were recorded for this clonotype. This chain joins TRBV28 and TRBJ1-1; TRBD1 matches at 7 bases. Trimming at V came to 3 bases and at J to 2 bases, leaving 3 bases not matched to a gene. Germline CDR1 MDHEN, CDR2 SYDVKM. This CDR3 is built from 14 residues. CDR3: CASSLTGRNTEAFF. The CDR3 DNA follows: TGTGCCAGCAGTTTGACAGGGAGAAACACTGAAGCTTTCTTT.

The rearrangement joins TRBV10-3 to TRBJ2-7, with D tentatively TRBD1 (6 bases). The length of the CDR3 is 18 residues. The V gene lost 2 bases and the J gene lost 0 bases, with 20 bases spanning the gap. Germline lookup yields CDR1 ENHRY and CDR2 SYGVKD. The DNA of the CDR3 is TGTGCCATCAGTGAGGGAGCTTCAGGGGTCCCCCACTCCTACGAGCAGTACTTC. Protein product: CAISEGASGVPHSYEQYF.

The J gene is TRBJ1-2, the V gene TRBV6-1, with unresolved D. CDR3 size: 14 residues. The germline gives CDR1 MNHNS, CDR2 SASEGT. Trimming took 0 bases from V and 4 from J, leaving 9 bases between them. The CDR3 DNA follows: TGTGCCAGCAGTGAAGCCCGCGATCGCTATGGCTACACCTTC. It encodes CASSEARDRYGYTF.

This chain uses TRBV2 with TRBJ2-7; D uncertain. Germline CDR1 is SNHLY and CDR2 is FYNNEI. This CDR3 is built from 12 residues. V lost 10 bases, J lost 3 bases, and 13 bases lay in between. The chain's CDR3 is CATKPSFYEQYF. For the CDR3, the DNA is TGTGCCACTAAACCGAGTTTCTACGAGCAGTACTTC.

This clonotype was counted ten times or more. The germline gene is not matched at one end of the junction; a read error may be the cause. This chain uses TRBV7-7 with TRBJ2-5, with TRBD2 matching over 7 bases. This CDR3 contains 15 residues. Germline assignment: CDR1 SSHAT and CDR2 FNYEAQ (reference sequence). The CDR3 DNA is TGTGCTAGCAGCTTTGTAGCGGGCGCGCAAGAGACCCAGTACTTC. Translated: CASSFVAGAQETQYF. The full variable domain, its missing parts supplied by reference TRBV7-7 and TRBJ2-5, is GAGVSQSPRYKVTKRGQDVTLRCDPISSHATLYWYQQALGQGPEFLTYFNYEAQPDKSGLPSDRFSAERPEGSISTLTIQRTEQRDSAMYRCASSFVAGAQETQYFGPGTRLLVL.

This clonotype was observed at least ten times. The genes are TRBV6-2 or TRBV6-3 and TRBJ2-2; TRBD2 matches at 9 bases. Germline V lookup: CDR1 MNHEY, CDR2 SVGEGT. Trimming took 6 bases from V and 9 from J; bases not matched to a gene: 5. CDR3 length: 13 residues. CDR3 region: CASRGSGGRELFF. DNA for the CDR3: TGTGCCAGCAGGGGTAGCGGGGGTCGGGAGCTGTTTTTT.

Comment on this clonotype: The conserved phenylalanine or tryptophan is not found at the CDR3 terminus, so this likely reflects a read error. V and J are TRBV14 and TRBJ2-7; 10 bases align to TRBD1. CDR3 length: 14 amino acids. V was pared by 4 bases and J by 3 bases, with 3 bases of the junction left unmatched. Germline CDR1 and CDR2: SGHDN and FVKESK. The CDR3 reads CASSRTGGGYEQYY. The CDR3, as DNA: TGTGCCAGCAGCCGGACAGGGGGGGGCTACGAGCAGTACTAC.

This clonotype came up many times. V and J are TRBV11-2 and TRBJ2-5, with D possibly TRBD2 on 5 matching bases. The germline V and J ends were trimmed by 5 bases and 4 bases, with 17 bases remaining between them. The CDR3 is 15 amino acids. Germline V CDR1 and CDR2: SGHAT, FQNNGV. The CDR3 spells CASSLTPEDRETQYF. For the CDR3, the DNA is TGTGCCAGCAGCCTGACGCCGGAGGATAGAGAGACCCAGTACTTC.

The rearrangement joins TRBV4-1 to TRBJ1-2, with D maybe TRBD1 (5 bases). Trimming took 1 base from V and 4 from J, leaving 10 bases between them. Germline V CDR1 and CDR2: MGHRA, YSYEKL. The CDR3 has 14 amino acids. In DNA form, the CDR3 reads TGCGCCAGCAGCCAAGGAGCAGGGAGCTATGGCTACACCTTC. Residues: CASSQGAGSYGYTF.

V gene TRBV20-1 combines with J gene TRBJ1-1, with TRBD1 as a possible D gene (5 bases). The germline V gene has CDR1 DFQATT and CDR2 SNEGSKA (reference sequence). The V and J ends lost 6 bases and 2 bases respectively, with 25 bases between them. CDR3 size: 17 residues. The CDR3, as DNA: TGCAGTGCGGTATTCCAGGGATTACGGTTGTACAACACTGAAGCTTTCTTT. Protein product: CSAVFQGLRLYNTEAFF.

This clonotype was counted a few times. The chain uses TRBV7-8 and TRBJ1-1, with D possibly being TRBD1 (6 bases). Germline V gene data show CDR1 as SGHVS and CDR2 as FQNEAQ. Trimming removed 0 bases from V and 10 bases from J, with 21 bases in between. The CDR3 covers 16 residues. This CDR3 is CASSLAEQGNRRVAFF. Here the CDR3 DNA reads TGTGCCAGCAGCTTAGCAGAACAGGGAAATAGAAGAGTAGCTTTCTTT.

This clonotype was counted many times. The chain employs TRBV25-1 and TRBJ1-1; no reliable D call. The germline V gene encodes CDR1 MGHDK and CDR2 SYGVNS. The CDR3 has 11 residues. V was clipped by 8 bases and J by 3 bases, with 7 bases between them. This chain's CDR3 is CASVGYTEAFF. CDR3 sequence (DNA): TGTGCCAGCGTAGGATACACTGAAGCTTTCTTT.

The chain joins TRBV7-9 to TRBJ1-1; D gene uncertain. The CDR3 is made up of 12 amino acids. The germline CDR1 and CDR2 sequences are SEHNR and FQNEAQ (reference sequence). Trimming pared 7 bases from V and 8 bases from J, leaving 14 bases between. In DNA form, the CDR3 reads TGTGCCAGCACCATATCCCTAGGCGAAGCTTTCTTT. It yields the protein CASTISLGEAFF.

For this clonotype: Mismatch with germline at one junction end may stem from a read error. The chain joins TRBV5-1 to TRBJ1-6; maybe TRBD1 (5 bases). Germline loops: CDR1 SGHRS, CDR2 YFSETQ. There are 18 residues in the CDR3. The DNA for the CDR3 is TGCGCCAGCAGCGGACGGGACTTCCAAAGCTCCTATAATTCACCGCTCCACTTT. Encoded protein: CASSGRDFQSSYNSPLHF.